Detailed here is one T cell receptor beta chain. Its antigen is undetermined. CDR1 is SGHTA, CDR2 FQGNSA, per germline. The CDR3 has 18 residues. V lost 6 bases and J 0 bases, leaving 20 bases between the germline ends. The data are from a study of cytomegalovirus exposure and HLA in healthy donors. Study conclusions and caveats: The authors excluded some V segments, including TRBV6-2 and TRBV6-3, as indistinguishable. Later analysis demonstrated an association between a missense DCLRE1C variant and TCR beta V- and J-gene trimming.

Primers: 60 Vbeta forward and 13 Jbeta reverse. Methods used by the authors: Unique TCR beta chains totaled roughly 80 million in a later count, with roughly 11 million of them shared. Using immunoSEQ multiplex PCR, the repertoire was profiled, and TCRdb retains in-frame clones only, with some absent. Clone size and the V and J calls come from that table; the DNA yielded D and trimming. The sample lists approximately 110,000 clones, roughly 79% occurring once. V is TRBV7-2 and J is TRBJ1-4; D is uncertain. This sequence was found in a male donor in good health and CMV-seronegative. Sequencing was done on a sample of PBMCs. CDR3 sequence reads: CASREGRWELATNEKLFF. Written as DNA, the CDR3 is TGTGCCAGCAGAGAAGGACGGTGGGAGCTTGCAACTAATGAAAAACTGTTTTTT.